This TCR beta chain was found in a study of T cells in Graves' hyperthyroidism and ophthalmopathy. Only a few counts were recorded for this clonotype. In germline, CDR1 is DFQATT, CDR2 SNEGSKA (reference sequence). Unmatched junction bases numbered 1, after V lost 2 bases and J lost 4 bases. The CDR3 length is 14 residues. The definition of stable Graves' hyperthyroidism was no ophthalmopathy progression within 18 months. Among the patients, aged 18 to 65, hyperthyroidism was newly diagnosed and had lasted under 2 months. For the diagnoses, clinical symptoms, serum thyroxine and TRAb, thyroid ultrasound and orbital computed tomography were used. Amplification of TCR beta CDR3 regions was performed using RNA transcripts as template. The HTBI set primed first-round TCR CDR3 RT-PCR. TCRdb fed the multiplex PCR reads into MiXCR, producing one record per CDR3 protein. The top ten hold 13% to 15% of the sample, which has approximately 400,000 distinct CDR3 sequences, around 16% seen once.

The TCR sequence derives from a woman between 18 and 29 years old with Graves' hyperthyroidism. Sequencing used blood. The V call is TRBV20-1, the J call TRBJ1-4; TRBD1 matches at 10 bases. The CDR3: CSARRDRGNEKLFF. The CDR3, as DNA: TGCAGTGCTAGACGGGACAGGGGTAATGAAAAACTGTTTTTT.